This T cell receptor beta chain was documented in a study of shared T cell receptors in the human thymus. Generated by immunoSEQ multiplex PCR, the TCRdb table keeps only in-frame clones and is missing some. The sample includes 600,000 or so clones, about 90% of them seen just once. This CDR3 spans 14 amino acids. Germline lookup yields CDR1 SGHTA and CDR2 FQGNSA. Trimming took 1 base from V and 0 from J, leaving 6 bases between them. These data were also reused for a study on human thymus T cells. That work states: Obtained as resections during corrective heart surgery, the thymus tissue was then studied.

The receptor was isolated from a boy in the first two years of life with a congenital heart defect. Sequenced material: thymocytes. This sequence joins TRBV7-2 and TRBJ1-2; D gene unclear. As DNA, the CDR3 is TGTGCCAGCAGCTTAGGGAGCACTAACTATGGCTACACCTTC. Its translation: CASSLGSTNYGYTF.